This T cell receptor (beta chain) was sequenced during a study of T cell changes during pregnancy in multiple sclerosis. Measured with immunoSEQ multiplex PCR; TCRdb has only the in-frame clones, and not every one. The repertoire holds tens of thousands of clones, with 90% to 95% as singletons. CDR1 is MDHEN, CDR2 SYDVKM, per germline. V lost 5 bases and J lost 2, with 11 bases in between. CDR3 length equals 14 residues. The chain is built from TRBV28 and TRBJ2-3; D possibly corresponds to TRBD2 (6 bases). The sequenced sample was peripheral blood, obtained after pregnancy. This TCR was recovered from a female donor in good health, enrolled as a control in a pregnancy study. CDR3 amino acids: CASSLSGHTDTQYF. The DNA for the CDR3 is TGTGCCAGCAGTCTTAGCGGCCACACAGATACGCAGTATTTT.